The present TCR beta chain was sequenced within a study of human T cells and chemical hapten exposure. Study context: Sensitization used 2% DPC on around 2 cm by around 2 cm upper inner arm skin.

Stated time point: pre-sensitization, week 0. As to treatment: therapeutic diphenylcyclopropenone sensitization with weekly scalp DPC. People who gave samples had alopecia, were 18 to 70 years old, and were suitable for DPC. Broader study findings: TCRs exceeding a frequency of 1 in 1000 stayed unchanged under DPC sensitization.

There are many counts of this clonotype. Antigen unknown. TCRdb called the RACE reads again in MiXCR, with one record for every CDR3 protein. This table holds 60,000 to 75,000 distinct CDR3 sequences, about 6.7% found once. Germline lookup yields CDR1 DFQATT and CDR2 SNEGSKA (reference sequence). V trimming: 6 bases; J trimming: 0 bases; junction bases outside the gene matches: 2. This CDR3 has 13 amino acids. The rearrangement links TRBV20-1 to TRBJ1-1; 9 bases are a match to TRBD1. This sequence was found in a woman in her 30s with alopecia areata. Some clones in this sample may be carry-over from other donors' samples. The specimen comprised whole blood, sampled in connection with sensitization to the hapten diphenylcyclopropenone (DPC). CDR3 DNA: TGCAGTGCGGGGACAGGGATGAACACTGAAGCTTTCTTT. Protein product: CSAGTGMNTEAFF.